The present T cell receptor beta chain was sequenced within a study of cytomegalovirus exposure and HLA in healthy donors. Across the study: Of the donors genotyped, 398 in all, 80% to 85% fell in the Caucasian-associated ancestry cluster.

Trimming took 2 bases from V and 8 from J, leaving 4 bases between them. The germline CDR1 and CDR2 sequences are SGHAT and FQNNGV. This CDR3 is built from 11 residues. A word on this clone: Antigen unknown.

Primers included in the PCR were 60 Vbeta and 13 Jbeta primers. Data came from immunoSEQ multiplex PCR; TCRdb stores just in-frame clones and leaves some out. The sample has under 200,000 clones, roughly 80% seen once. Study observations and caveats: Earlier analysis yielded a pattern in which most TCR beta V segments were productive about 90% or about 30% of the time.

The chain uses TRBV11-2 and TRBJ1-3; D gene uncertain. This TCR was sampled from a woman aged 18-29 years in good health and CMV-seronegative. The sequenced sample was PBMCs. For the CDR3, the DNA is TGTGCCAGCAGCTTAAGCTACACCATATATTTT. Translation: CASSLSYTIYF.